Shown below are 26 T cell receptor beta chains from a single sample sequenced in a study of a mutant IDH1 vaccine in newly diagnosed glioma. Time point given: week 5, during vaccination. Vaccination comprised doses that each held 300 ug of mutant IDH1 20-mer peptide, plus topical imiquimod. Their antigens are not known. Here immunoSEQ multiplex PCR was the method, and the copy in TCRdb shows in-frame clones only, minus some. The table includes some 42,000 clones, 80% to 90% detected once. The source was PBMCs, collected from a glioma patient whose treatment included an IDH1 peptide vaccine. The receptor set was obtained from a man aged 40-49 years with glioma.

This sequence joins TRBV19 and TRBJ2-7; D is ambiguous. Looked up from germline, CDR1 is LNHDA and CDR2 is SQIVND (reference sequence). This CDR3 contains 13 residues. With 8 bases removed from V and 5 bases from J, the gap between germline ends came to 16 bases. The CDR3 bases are TGTGCCAGTGCTTCGTGGCGGTCCCACGAGCAGTACTTC. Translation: CASASWRSHEQYF.

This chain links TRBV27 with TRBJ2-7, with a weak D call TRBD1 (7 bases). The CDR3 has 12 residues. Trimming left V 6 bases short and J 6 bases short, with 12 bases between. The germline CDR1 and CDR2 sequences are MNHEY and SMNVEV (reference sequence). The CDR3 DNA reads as TGTGCCAGCAGACATCAGGGGGGCGAGCAGTACTTC. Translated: CASRHQGGEQYF.

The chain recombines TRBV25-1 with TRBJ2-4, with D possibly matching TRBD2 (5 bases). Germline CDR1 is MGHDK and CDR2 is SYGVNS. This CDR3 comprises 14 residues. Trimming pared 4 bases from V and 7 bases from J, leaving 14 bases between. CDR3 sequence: CASSAPLGGNIQYF. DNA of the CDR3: TGTGCCAGCAGTGCCCCCCTCGGCGGGAACATTCAGTACTTC.

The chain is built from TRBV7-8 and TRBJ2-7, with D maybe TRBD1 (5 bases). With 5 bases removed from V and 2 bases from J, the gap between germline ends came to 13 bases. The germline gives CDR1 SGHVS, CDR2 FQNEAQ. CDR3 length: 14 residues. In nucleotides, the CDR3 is TGTGCCAGCAGCCGAGACAGTTTGCCCTACGAGCAGTACTTC. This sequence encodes CASSRDSLPYEQYF.

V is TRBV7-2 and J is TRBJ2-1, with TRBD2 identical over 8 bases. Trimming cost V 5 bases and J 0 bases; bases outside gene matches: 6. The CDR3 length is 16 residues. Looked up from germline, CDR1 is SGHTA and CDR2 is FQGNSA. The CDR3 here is CASSRGTRSSYNEQFF. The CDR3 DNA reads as TGTGCCAGCAGCAGAGGGACTAGGAGCTCCTACAATGAGCAGTTCTTC.

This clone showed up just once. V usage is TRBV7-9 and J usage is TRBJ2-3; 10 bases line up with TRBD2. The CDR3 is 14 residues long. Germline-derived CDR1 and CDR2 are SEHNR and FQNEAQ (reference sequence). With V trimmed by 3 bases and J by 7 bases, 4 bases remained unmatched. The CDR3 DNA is TGTGCCAGCAGCTTCCAGCGGGAGGGTTATACGCAGTATTTT. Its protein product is CASSFQREGYTQYF. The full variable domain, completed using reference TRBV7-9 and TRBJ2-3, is DTGVSQNPRHKITKRGQNVTFRCDPISEHNRLYWYRQTLGQGPEFLTYFQNEAQLEKSRLLSDRFSAERPKGSFSTLEIQRTEQGDSAMYLCASSFQREGYTQYFGPGTRLTVL.

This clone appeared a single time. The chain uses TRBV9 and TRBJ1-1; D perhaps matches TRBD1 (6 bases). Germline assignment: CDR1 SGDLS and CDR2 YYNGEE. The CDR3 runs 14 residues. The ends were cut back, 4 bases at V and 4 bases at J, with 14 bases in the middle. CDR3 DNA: TGTGCCAGCAGCTTAACAGGGTCGGGCACTGAAGCTTTCTTT. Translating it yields CASSLTGSGTEAFF.

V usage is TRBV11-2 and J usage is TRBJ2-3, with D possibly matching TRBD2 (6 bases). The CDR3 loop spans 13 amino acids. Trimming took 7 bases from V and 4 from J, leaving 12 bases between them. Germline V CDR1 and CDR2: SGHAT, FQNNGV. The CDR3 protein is CASILAGSDTQYF. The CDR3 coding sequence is TGTGCCAGCATCCTGGCGGGATCAGATACGCAGTATTTT.

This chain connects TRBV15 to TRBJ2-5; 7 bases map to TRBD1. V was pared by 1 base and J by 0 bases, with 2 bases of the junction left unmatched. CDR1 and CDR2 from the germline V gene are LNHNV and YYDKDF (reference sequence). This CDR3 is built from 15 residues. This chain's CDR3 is CATSRGDSNQETQYF. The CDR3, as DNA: TGTGCCACCAGCAGAGGGGACAGCAACCAAGAGACCCAGTACTTC. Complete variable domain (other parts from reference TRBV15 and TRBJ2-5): DAMVIQNPRYQVTQFGKPVTLSCSQTLNHNVMYWYQQKSSQAPKLLFHYYDKDFNNEADTPDNFQSRRPNTSFCFLDIRSPGLGDTAMYLCATSRGDSNQETQYFGPGTRLLVL.

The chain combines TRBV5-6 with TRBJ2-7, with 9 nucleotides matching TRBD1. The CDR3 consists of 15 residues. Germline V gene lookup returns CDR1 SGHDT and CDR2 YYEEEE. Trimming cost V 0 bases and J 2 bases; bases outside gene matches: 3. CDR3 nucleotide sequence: TGTGCCAGCAGCTTGGTTGGGACAGGGCCCTACGAGCAGTACTTC. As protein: CASSLVGTGPYEQYF.

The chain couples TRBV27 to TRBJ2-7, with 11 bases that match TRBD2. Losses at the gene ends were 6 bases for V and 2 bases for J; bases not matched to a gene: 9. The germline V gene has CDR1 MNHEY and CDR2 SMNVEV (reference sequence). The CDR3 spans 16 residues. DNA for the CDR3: TGTGCCAGCAGCCTCGGACTAGCGGGCCGTACCTACGAGCAGTACTTC. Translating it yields CASSLGLAGRTYEQYF.

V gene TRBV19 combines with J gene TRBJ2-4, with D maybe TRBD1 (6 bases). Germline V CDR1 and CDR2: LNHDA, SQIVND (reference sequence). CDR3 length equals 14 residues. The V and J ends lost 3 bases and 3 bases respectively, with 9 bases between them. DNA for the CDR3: TGTGCCAGTAGTATGGGGACAAACAAAAACATTCAGTACTTC. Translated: CASSMGTNKNIQYF. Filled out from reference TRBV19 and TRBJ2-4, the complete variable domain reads DGGITQSPKYLFRKEGQNVTLSCEQNLNHDAMYWYRQDPGQGLRLIYYSQIVNDFQKGDIAEGYSVSREKKESFPLTVTSAQKNPTAFYLCASSMGTNKNIQYFGAGTRLSVL.

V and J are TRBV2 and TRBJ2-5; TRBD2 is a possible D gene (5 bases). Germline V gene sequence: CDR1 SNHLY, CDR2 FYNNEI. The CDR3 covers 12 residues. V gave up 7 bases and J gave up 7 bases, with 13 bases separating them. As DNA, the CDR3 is TGTGCCAGCACACGCACAGAGGGGACCCAGTACTTC. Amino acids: CASTRTEGTQYF.

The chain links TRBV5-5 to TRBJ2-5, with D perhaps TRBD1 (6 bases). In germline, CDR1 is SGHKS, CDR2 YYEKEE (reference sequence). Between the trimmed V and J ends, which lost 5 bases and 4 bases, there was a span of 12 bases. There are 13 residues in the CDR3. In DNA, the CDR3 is TGTGCCAGCAGTAACCGGGACACAGAGACCCAGTACTTC. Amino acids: CASSNRDTETQYF.

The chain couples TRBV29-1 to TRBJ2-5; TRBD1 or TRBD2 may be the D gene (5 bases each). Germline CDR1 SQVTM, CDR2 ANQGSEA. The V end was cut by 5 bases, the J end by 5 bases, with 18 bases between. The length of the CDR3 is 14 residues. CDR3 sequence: CSVRRSGWGETQYF. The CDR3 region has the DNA TGCAGCGTTCGGAGGAGTGGCTGGGGGGAGACCCAGTACTTC.

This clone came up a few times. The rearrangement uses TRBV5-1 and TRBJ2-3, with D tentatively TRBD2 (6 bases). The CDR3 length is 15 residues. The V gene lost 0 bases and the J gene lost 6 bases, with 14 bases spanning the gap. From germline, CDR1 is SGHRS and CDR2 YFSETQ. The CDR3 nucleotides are TGCGCCAGCAGCTTGGTGGGGGAGGACTGGGATACGCAGTATTTT. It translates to CASSLVGEDWDTQYF.

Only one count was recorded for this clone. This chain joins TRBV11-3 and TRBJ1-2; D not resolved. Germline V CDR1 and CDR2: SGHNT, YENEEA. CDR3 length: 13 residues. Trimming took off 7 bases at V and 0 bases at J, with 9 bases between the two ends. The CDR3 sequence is CASTHPTNYGYTF. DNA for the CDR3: TGTGCCAGCACTCATCCCACTAACTATGGCTACACCTTC.

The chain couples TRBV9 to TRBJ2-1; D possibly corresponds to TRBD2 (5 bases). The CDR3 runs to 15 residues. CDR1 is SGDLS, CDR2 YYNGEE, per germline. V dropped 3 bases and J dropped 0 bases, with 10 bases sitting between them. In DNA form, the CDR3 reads TGTGCCAGCAGCGGGACTCCGAGCTCCTACAATGAGCAGTTCTTC. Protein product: CASSGTPSSYNEQFF.

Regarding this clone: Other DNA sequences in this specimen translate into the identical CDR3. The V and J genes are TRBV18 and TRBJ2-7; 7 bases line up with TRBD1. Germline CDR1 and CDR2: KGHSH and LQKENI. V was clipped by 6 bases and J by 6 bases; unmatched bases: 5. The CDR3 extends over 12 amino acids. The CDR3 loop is CASSPDRAEQYF. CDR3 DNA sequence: TGTGCCAGCTCGCCCGACAGGGCCGAGCAGTACTTC. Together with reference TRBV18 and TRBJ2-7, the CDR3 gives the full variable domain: NAGVMQNPRHLVRRRGQEARLRCSPMKGHSHVYWYRQLPEEGLKFMVYLQKENIIDESGMPKERFSAEFPKEGPSILRIQQVVRGDSAAYFCASSPDRAEQYFGPGTRLTVT.

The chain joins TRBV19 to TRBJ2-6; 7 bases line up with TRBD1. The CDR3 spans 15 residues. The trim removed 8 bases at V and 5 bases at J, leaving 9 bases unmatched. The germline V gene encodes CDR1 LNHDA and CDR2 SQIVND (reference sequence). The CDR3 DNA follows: TGTGCCAGTCTTCGTGGACAGGATTGGGCCAACGTCCTGACTTTC. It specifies CASLRGQDWANVLTF.

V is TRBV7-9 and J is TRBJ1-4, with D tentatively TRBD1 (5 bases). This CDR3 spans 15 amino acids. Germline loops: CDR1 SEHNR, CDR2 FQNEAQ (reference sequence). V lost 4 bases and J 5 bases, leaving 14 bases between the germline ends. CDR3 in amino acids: CASSSDGTQNEKLFF. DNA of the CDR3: TGTGCCAGCAGCTCCGACGGGACCCAGAATGAAAAACTGTTTTTT.

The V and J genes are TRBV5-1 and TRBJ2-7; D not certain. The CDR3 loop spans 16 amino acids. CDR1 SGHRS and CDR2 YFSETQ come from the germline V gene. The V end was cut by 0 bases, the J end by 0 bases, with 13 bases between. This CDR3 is CASSLAGFGYSYEQYF. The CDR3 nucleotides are TGCGCCAGCAGCTTGGCCGGATTCGGATACTCCTACGAGCAGTACTTC.

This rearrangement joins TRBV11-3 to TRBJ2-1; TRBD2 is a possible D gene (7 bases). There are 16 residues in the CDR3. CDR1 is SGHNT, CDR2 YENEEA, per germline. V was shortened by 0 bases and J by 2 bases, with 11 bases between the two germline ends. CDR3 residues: CASSLEQGGTYNEQFF. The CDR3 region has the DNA TGTGCCAGCAGCTTAGAACAGGGAGGGACCTACAATGAGCAGTTCTTC.

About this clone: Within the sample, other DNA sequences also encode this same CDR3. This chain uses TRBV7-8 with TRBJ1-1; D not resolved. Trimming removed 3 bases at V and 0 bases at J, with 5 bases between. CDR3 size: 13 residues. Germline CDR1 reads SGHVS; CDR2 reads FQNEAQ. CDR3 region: CASSFRLNTEAFF. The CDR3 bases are TGTGCCAGCAGCTTTAGGCTGAACACTGAAGCTTTCTTT.

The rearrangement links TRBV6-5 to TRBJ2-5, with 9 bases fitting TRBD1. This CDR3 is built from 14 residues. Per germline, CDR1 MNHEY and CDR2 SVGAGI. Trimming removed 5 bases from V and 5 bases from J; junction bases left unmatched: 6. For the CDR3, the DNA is TGTGCCAGCAGTCGGCACGACAGGGGGGAGACCCAGTACTTC. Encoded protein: CASSRHDRGETQYF.

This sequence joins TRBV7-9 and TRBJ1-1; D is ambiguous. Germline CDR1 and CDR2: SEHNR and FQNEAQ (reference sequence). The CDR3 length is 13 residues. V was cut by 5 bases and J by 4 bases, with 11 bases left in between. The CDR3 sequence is CASSPGYPTEAFF. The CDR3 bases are TGTGCCAGCAGCCCAGGATACCCCACTGAAGCTTTCTTT.